This note documents a single TCR beta chain sequence. Its antigen is unidentified. Produced via immunoSEQ multiplex PCR; TCRdb's table is partial and in-frame only. The sample includes under 850,000 clones, over 90% of them seen just once. The naive CD8 fraction comprised CD45RO-negative cells positively selected for CCR7 and excluded terminally differentiated effector memory CD45RA+ cells. This record belongs to a study of shared clonotypes between healthy human individuals. Notes on the study in general: The sharing of 5% to 6.5% of naive CD4 clonotypes was seen across a few donors. Researchers found naive subsets generally carried larger estimated richness than memory subsets.

The clonotype comes from a man aged 25-45 years in good health. Input material: naive CD8+ T cells sorted from blood.

This CDR3 reads CASSPYMNTEAFF. As DNA, the CDR3 is TGTGCCAGCAGCCCGTACATGAACACTGAAGCTTTCTTT. The chain has TRBV14 and TRBJ1-1; D unclear. The CDR3 has 13 amino acids. V lost 4 bases and J 0 bases, leaving 6 bases between the germline ends. Germline-derived CDR1 and CDR2 are SGHDN and FVKESK.